This is a list of T cell receptor beta chains from one sample in a study of T cell responses to AZD1222 COVID-19 vaccine. Measured with immunoSEQ multiplex PCR; TCRdb has only the in-frame clones, and not every one. The sample holds 150,000 or so clones; over 85% are singletons and the top ten take approximately 17%. The material was peripheral blood, obtained on day 0 of AZD1222 vaccination. These receptors came from an adult in good health. The conserved cysteine and the conserved F or W are not part of the CDR3 here. Some rows mark clone size as missing; the rest say once, few, many or name a class of expanded clone.

J gene | V gene | clone size | CDR3 protein
TRBJ1-5 | TRBV28 | NA | ASTYGGGAGNQPQH
TRBJ1-6 | TRBV12-3/TRBV12-4 | NA | ASRTGSNSPLH
TRBJ1-5 | TRBV11-3 | NA | ASSLGTREPQH
TRBJ1-6 | TRBV7-6 | NA | ASSPNPLQGTNSPLH
TRBJ1-3 | TRBV18 | NA | ASSPWSGRGGGGNTIY
TRBJ1-4 | TRBV27 | NA | ASSLSRDNEKLF
TRBJ1-6 | TRBV6-5 | NA | ASGGGVVDSPLH
TRBJ1-2 | TRBV7-2 | NA | ASSRHRGQDGYT
TRBJ2-7 | TRBV6-4 | NA | ASKSGPNSYEQY
TRBJ1-4 | TRBV9 | NA | ASSPDEGYGEKLF
TRBJ1-4 | TRBV14 | NA | ASSQDRVATNEKLF
TRBJ1-1 | TRBV9 | NA | ASSVGRYTEAF
TRBJ2-2 | TRBV7-7 | NA | ASSYTGSSGELF
TRBJ1-2 | TRBV3-1/TRBV3-2 | NA | ASSFRDREDYGYT
TRBJ2-1 | TRBV7-3 | NA | ASSTSGGTGANEQF
TRBJ2-3 | TRBV7-9 | NA | ASGGTSGTDTQY
TRBJ1-5 | TRBV19 | once | ASSIMGGWGSNQPQH
TRBJ1-2 | TRBV6-5 | NA | ASSYDRDSTNYGYT
TRBJ1-5 | TRBV6-2/TRBV6-3 | NA | ASSGQGRNQPQH
TRBJ2-7 | TRBV4-1 | NA | ASSQDIVPAPSYEQY
TRBJ1-1 | TRBV11-2 | NA | ASSKSVTEAF
TRBJ1-1 | TRBV19 | NA | ASSFPETGTEAF
TRBJ1-5 | TRBV27 | NA | ASSSRLLDRYNQPQH
TRBJ1-5 | TRBV2 | NA | ASRDDRGYQPQH
TRBJ2-2 | TRBV6-6 | NA | ASSYRGNTGELF
TRBJ1-2 | TRBV7-3 | NA | ASSPVGGQGGGYT
TRBJ2-3 | TRBV24-1 | NA | ATSSRTLGTDTQY
TRBJ1-2 | TRBV19 | NA | ASIGRKNYGYT
TRBJ2-1 | TRBV7-2 | NA | ASSLRGGFYNEQF
TRBJ1-3 | TRBV7-2 | NA | ASSLLPGGLGGNTIY
TRBJ1-2 | TRBV6-6 | NA | ASTMGTNYGYT
TRBJ1-1 | TRBV11-3 | NA | ASSPTWAGVAEAF
TRBJ2-7 | TRBV15 | NA | ATSRDLRQGTYEQY
TRBJ1-6 | TRBV2 | NA | ASGDRGASPLH
TRBJ2-1 | TRBV4-2 | NA | ASSPAGGSYNEQF
TRBJ2-1 | TRBV18 | NA | ASSPYTGPQPYNEQF
TRBJ1-2 | TRBV6-5 | NA | ASSPLGGYNGYT
TRBJ1-2 | TRBV18 | NA | ASSPMSGGDYGYT
TRBJ1-5 | TRBV7-9 | NA | ASSLMEQPQH
TRBJ1-3 | TRBV2 | many | ASSGRLSGNTIY
TRBJ2-6 | TRBV7-9 | NA | ASSLGTDSGANVLT
TRBJ1-2 | TRBV6-5 | NA | ASGGTLANYGYT
TRBJ2-3 | TRBV7-3 | NA | ASSWTSGDSTDTQY
TRBJ1-5 | TRBV27 | once | ASRPFDGLNQPQH
TRBJ1-1 | TRBV28 | NA | ASRGRPEAF